This T cell receptor beta chain is from a study of blood T cells in healthy people across ages (dated by TCRdb to about 2015). Study-wide context: In model experiments, template switching captured about one uniquely barcoded TCR beta cDNA molecule for every two T cells. Age-related changes in TCR beta repertoire diversity were measured in the study by deep sequencing normalized with unique cDNA molecular identifiers. Donors were grouped into four age groups: young (average approximately 15 years), middle-aged (around 39), aged (about 60) and long-lived (82). To avoid experimental bias, donors of different ages were distributed randomly across sequencing lanes. For two donors (one aged 18 to 30 and one aged 80 or older), the study analyzed two additional independent replicas of 1 million unique cDNA reads from the same blood draw. The investigation overall reported the following: Donor CMV infection status was unknown, potentially confounding age-related changes in expanded clonotypes. Estimates of total diversity based on one million sequenced T cells were considered lower bounds and underestimates. A strong correlation was found between observed TCR beta diversity and the percentage of naive T cells measured by flow cytometry. Conclusive comparison of naive and antigen-experienced compartments was prevented by the profiling of bulk unsorted PBMCs. Observed TCR beta diversity per million T cells fell roughly linearly with age, and a significant reduction was already apparent by age roughly 41. Compared with the aged group, the long-lived group had more naive CD4+ T cells, fewer expanded clones and increased TCR diversity, a pattern suggesting age selection.

Comments on this clonotype: The target of this receptor is not known. There are no base qualities to consult, and no much larger clone falls within one base.

The library was made by 5' RACE. Data came from an Illumina HiSeq 2500. A second PCR of about 6 to 11 cycles was performed with a sample-barcoded 5' primer and a J-beta primer mix. A unique molecular identifier was introduced onto each TCR beta cDNA molecule by a template-switch 5' adaptor carrying 12 random nucleotides. Each sample yielded at least 3 million CDR3-containing paired-end reads. All of the RNA was converted into first-strand cDNA using the Mint cDNA synthesis kit, with a TRBC-specific oligonucleotide serving as the primer. After uracil-DNA glycosylase treatment, a first 18-cycle PCR used universal primers M1SS and BC2_uni_R on all cDNA. The authors' analysis ran thus. For normalization, 1 million high-quality reads, each with a distinct molecular identifier, were randomly selected from each sample. Instead of being binned into consensus sequences, reads with shared molecular identifiers were discarded. MiTCR, with a Q25 quality threshold and the strictest error-elimination algorithm, was used for CDR3 identification, clonotype clustering and error correction. A nonparametric unseen species model with Euler transformation was used to estimate a lower bound on total TCR beta diversity. In-frame beta chains were kept once TCRdb had trimmed the public reads at Q25 with fastp and called clones with MiXCR. Each entry merges the rows of one CDR3 protein and shows their most common DNA and genes. TCRdb, not the authors, supplied the V and J calls. The sample table lists about 800,000 distinct CDR3 sequences, 46% of them with a count of one. About a sixth of the sample comes from the top ten.

Measured from the cysteine to the phenylalanine, the CDR3 is 13 residues long. Kept here is only the CDR3 DNA, which spans 39 bases and is read in frame from base 1. The germline V and J ends show losses of 8 bases and 6 bases respectively, and no gene match explains 6 bases of the junction. Donors were 35 to 40 systemically healthy Caucasian individuals from Russia aged 6 to 90 years. Each donor gave roughly 9 milliliters of peripheral blood, drawn into EDTA-treated Vacutainer tubes. PBMCs were isolated by Ficoll-Paque density-gradient centrifugation, with at least 6 million obtained per sample. Total RNA, at least 6 micrograms per sample, was extracted from PBMCs with Trizol reagent. For every donor, flow cytometry on a PBMC aliquot measured the percentage of naive CD45RAhigh/CD27high T cells.

This TCR was recovered from an elderly man in good health. Material: blood. The receptor chain draws on TRBV12-3 or TRBV12-4 and TRBJ2-1; 8 junctional bases match TRBD2. The CDR3 here reads CASVKRESNEQFF. The DNA sequence is as follows: TGTGCCAGCGTAAAGCGGGAGTCCAATGAGCAGTTCTTC.